Listed here are 30 T cell receptor beta chains from one sample, sequenced in a study of T cell repertoires in cytomegalovirus infection. TCRdb fed the reads into MiXCR, producing one record per CDR3 protein. Among 380,000 or so distinct CDR3 sequences listed, 34% were seen once. The antigens these receptors bind are not known. The starting material was cultured PBMCs, obtained from culture after CMV antigen stimulation. Every receptor here comes from a human donor in good health (CMV status not recorded). Some clones in this sample may be carry-over from other donors' samples.

On this clonotype itself: A much more abundant neighbour one base away suggests this may be a read error. The J gene is TRBJ2-7, the V gene TRBV6-2 or TRBV6-3, with a weak D call TRBD1 (6 bases). This CDR3 comprises 14 residues. Trimming shortened V by 6 bases and J by 0 bases, and 12 bases separated the two germline ends. Germline V lookup: CDR1 MNHEY, CDR2 SVGEGT. The CDR3 here is CASSRGQSSYEQYF. The CDR3 nucleotides read TGTGCCAGCAGCCGAGGACAGAGCTCCTACGAGCAGTACTTC.

A few counts support this clonotype. V gene TRBV7-9 combines with J gene TRBJ2-3; 8 nucleotides align to TRBD2. Germline V gene sequence: CDR1 SEHNR, CDR2 FQNEAQ (reference sequence). V shed 5 bases and J 1 base; nucleotides not matched to a gene: 8. There are 16 residues in the CDR3. This CDR3 is CASSLGLALGTDTQYF. The CDR3 bases are TGTGCCAGCAGCCTCGGACTAGCTCTTGGCACAGATACGCAGTATTTT.

Of note for this clonotype: The DNA is omitted, as the CDR3 cannot be located on it reliably, and the CDR3 follows TCRdb's listing. The rearrangement joins TRBV4-1 to TRBJ2-5; the table's D call, TRBD1, has no DNA check behind it. The CDR3 extends over 14 residues, inclusive of both ends. Germline V CDR1 and CDR2: MGHRA, YSYEKL. The CDR3 is CASSHRRAGETQYF.

The chain joins TRBV6-2 or TRBV6-3 to TRBJ1-1; D remains unclear. The CDR3 contains 11 residues. Germline loops: CDR1 MNHEY, CDR2 SVGEGT. Between the trimmed V and J ends, which lost 4 bases and 7 bases, there was a span of 7 bases. CDR3 nucleotides: TGTGCCAGCAGTTTTTCAGTTGAAGCTTTCTTT. This sequence encodes CASSFSVEAFF.

This chain uses TRBV4-1 with TRBJ1-4; D is perhaps TRBD1 (5 bases). The CDR3 consists of 15 residues. The V gene lost 10 bases and the J gene lost 3 bases, with 18 bases spanning the gap. Germline CDR1 MGHRA, CDR2 YSYEKL. The CDR3: CATSRRDPPNEKLFF. CDR3 in DNA: TGCGCCACCAGTAGGAGGGACCCACCTAATGAAAAACTGTTTTTT.

The rearrangement uses TRBV6-5 and TRBJ1-1, with no clear D. V was trimmed by 6 bases and J by 1 base, leaving 9 bases between them. Looked up from germline, CDR1 is MNHEY and CDR2 is SVGAGI. The CDR3 totals 13 residues. CDR3: CASSPVPNTEAFF. The CDR3, as DNA: TGTGCCAGCAGCCCCGTCCCGAACACTGAAGCTTTCTTT.

The table lists this clonotype with a count of one. This chain's CDR3 is CASSVAGAGQETQYF. The CDR3 coding sequence is TGTGCCAGCAGTGTGGCGGGGGCAGGGCAAGAGACCCAGTACTTC. The V and J genes are TRBV6-5 and TRBJ2-5; a possible D gene is TRBD2 (7 bases). The CDR3 is 15 amino acids. V shed 5 bases and J shed 2 bases, with 15 bases lying between them. The V gene's germline CDR1 is MNHEY and CDR2 SVGAGI.

This clonotype was seen more than once but under ten times. This chain connects TRBV12-5 to TRBJ1-2, with D possibly being TRBD1 (6 bases). The CDR3 extends over 15 amino acids. Germline V gene lookup returns CDR1 LGHNT and CDR2 FRNRAP. The V and J ends lost 0 bases and 8 bases respectively, with 16 bases between them. The CDR3 nucleotides read TGTGCTAGTGGTTTGGTATTCGGCGAGGGGGTCGGCTACACCTTC. Its translation is CASGLVFGEGVGYTF. Supplemented by reference TRBV12-5 and TRBJ1-2, the full variable domain reads DARVTQTPRHKVTEMGQEVTMRCQPILGHNTVFWYRQTMMQGLELLAYFRNRAPLDDSGMPKDRFSAEMPDATLATLKIQPSEPRDSAVYFCASGLVFGEGVGYTFGSGTRLTVV.

The chain joins TRBV5-6 to TRBJ2-3, with a tentative D call TRBD2 (6 bases). The CDR3 covers 15 residues. Germline-derived CDR1 and CDR2 are SGHDT and YYEEEE. With 0 bases removed from V and 1 base from J, the gap between germline ends came to 9 bases. The CDR3 region is CASSLAQRGTDTQYF. CDR3 DNA: TGTGCCAGCAGCTTGGCCCAGCGGGGCACAGATACGCAGTATTTT.

This clonotype was picked up many times. V and J are TRBV19 and TRBJ1-5, with D unclear. The germline CDR1 and CDR2 sequences are LNHDA and SQIVND (reference sequence). V lost 4 bases and J lost 2, with 12 bases in between. The CDR3 totals 15 residues. In DNA, the CDR3 is TGTGCCAGTAGTAGCCTAGCAATGGGCAATCAGCCCCAGCATTTT. Translation: CASSSLAMGNQPQHF.

This clonotype was counted a few times. This chain links TRBV19 with TRBJ2-1; 12 nucleotides agree with TRBD2. Trimming cost V 4 bases and J 8 bases; bases outside gene matches: 6. The CDR3 sequence is 15 residues long. From germline, CDR1 is LNHDA and CDR2 SQIVND (reference sequence). The CDR3 region is CASSTLLAGGHEQFF. The CDR3, as DNA: TGTGCCAGTAGTACCCTACTAGCGGGAGGCCATGAGCAGTTCTTC.

The gene calls are TRBV28 and TRBJ2-7; D ambiguous. The CDR3 is made up of 14 amino acids. V gave up 3 bases and J gave up 2 bases, with 11 bases separating them. Looked up from germline, CDR1 is MDHEN and CDR2 is SYDVKM. Written as DNA, the CDR3 is TGTGCCAGCAGTTTGTCGGAGAGGCCCTACGAGCAGTACTTC. Amino acids: CASSLSERPYEQYF.

This chain connects TRBV20-1 to TRBJ1-4; a weak D match, TRBD1 (6 bases). Germline V gene lookup returns CDR1 DFQATT and CDR2 SNEGSKA (reference sequence). This CDR3 has 12 amino acids. V was trimmed by 1 base and J by 7 bases, leaving 7 bases between them. The CDR3 is CSARGTAEKLFF. The CDR3 DNA is TGCAGTGCTAGAGGGACAGCTGAAAAACTGTTTTTT.

The CDR3 DNA follows: TGTGCCACTTACTGGGACAGCTCCTACGAGCAGTACTTC. This codes for CATYWDSSYEQYF. The V gene is TRBV2, the J gene TRBJ2-7; the match to TRBD1 covers 7 bases. CDR1 is SNHLY and CDR2 is FYNNEI in the germline V gene. The CDR3 loop spans 13 amino acids. V shed 10 bases, J shed 0 bases, and the junction held 6 bases outside the gene matches.

The chain recombines TRBV19 with TRBJ2-1; D gene unclear. Trimming cost V 5 bases and J 10 bases, with 15 bases left between them. Germline values: CDR1 LNHDA, CDR2 SQIVND (reference sequence). The CDR3 extends over 13 amino acids. The CDR3 sequence: CASSSTRTAEQFF. DNA of the CDR3: TGTGCCAGTAGTTCCACCCGCACAGCCGAGCAGTTCTTC.

This clonotype was observed a handful of times. The chain uses TRBV4-3 and TRBJ1-1; D is unclear. The CDR3 runs 16 residues. The germline V gene has CDR1 LGHNA and CDR2 YSLEER. V lost 0 bases, J lost 3 bases, and 14 bases lay in between. CDR3 DNA sequence: TGCGCCAGCAGCCAAGATCACGCCCCGGCCCACACTGAAGCTTTCTTT. Residues: CASSQDHAPAHTEAFF.

Only a few counts were recorded for this clonotype. The chain links TRBV5-8 to TRBJ2-7, with 11 bases aligning to TRBD1. Germline CDR1 SGHTS, CDR2 YDEGEE. This CDR3 region has 15 residues. V lost 6 bases and J lost 2; bases outside the gene matches: 7. The DNA for the CDR3 is TGTGCCAGCAACGTCGGGACAGGGGGTACCTACGAGCAGTACGTC. Translation: CASNVGTGGTYEQYV.

This chain links TRBV4-3 with TRBJ2-4; D tentatively fits TRBD1 or TRBD2 (5 bases each). V lost 1 base to trimming and J lost 8 bases, with 21 bases between them. There are 17 residues in the CDR3. CDR1 and CDR2 (germline): LGHNA, YSLEER. Here the CDR3 reads CASSQAHSGPLGDIQYF. CDR3 DNA sequence: TGCGCCAGCAGCCAAGCCCACTCGGGACCCTTGGGCGACATTCAGTACTTC.

The chain has TRBV19 and TRBJ2-2, with 7 nucleotides matching TRBD1. Germline V gene lookup returns CDR1 LNHDA and CDR2 SQIVND (reference sequence). The length of the CDR3 is 15 residues. V was clipped by 6 bases and J by 1 base; unmatched bases: 5. In nucleotides, the CDR3 is TGTGCCAGTAGCCGACGACAGGGGAACACCGGGGAGCTGTTTTTT. Translated: CASSRRQGNTGELFF.

This chain uses TRBV6-2 or TRBV6-3 with TRBJ2-2; the D call may be TRBD1 or TRBD2 (5 bases each). The germline V gene has CDR1 MNHEY and CDR2 SVGEGT. This CDR3 comprises 15 residues. V shed 2 bases and J shed 6 bases, with 13 bases lying between them. DNA of the CDR3: TGTGCCAGCAGTTACGTCGGGGCTGGCGCCGGGGAGCTGTTTTTT. Its translation: CASSYVGAGAGELFF.

DNA for the CDR3: TGTGCCAGCAGCCCACTTGTTTGGCTAGCGGGGGAATACAATGAGCAGTTCTTC. It translates to CASSPLVWLAGEYNEQFF. The gene calls are TRBV11-2 and TRBJ2-1; 10 bases align to TRBD2. Germline V CDR1 and CDR2: SGHAT, FQNNGV. Unmatched junction bases numbered 14, after V lost 5 bases and J lost 4 bases. CDR3 size: 18 residues.

The J gene is TRBJ1-1, the V gene TRBV7-2; D gene ambiguous. From germline, CDR1 is SGHTA and CDR2 FQGNSA. The CDR3 spans 14 residues. With 5 bases removed from V and 5 bases from J, the gap between germline ends came to 15 bases. This chain's CDR3 is CASSPTPMGTEAFF. CDR3 DNA sequence: TGTGCCAGCAGCCCAACCCCCATGGGAACTGAAGCTTTCTTT.

This rearrangement joins TRBV7-2 to TRBJ1-2; no firm D call. The CDR3 runs 14 residues. The V gene's germline CDR1 is SGHTA and CDR2 FQGNSA. The V end was cut by 8 bases, the J end by 4 bases, with 17 bases between. The CDR3 here is CASGQGMEIYGYTF. CDR3 DNA sequence: TGTGCCAGCGGTCAAGGAATGGAGATCTATGGCTACACCTTC.

This chain connects TRBV7-2 to TRBJ1-5; possibly TRBD1 for D (5 bases). V gave up 5 bases and J gave up 0 bases, with 11 bases separating them. The CDR3 has 15 residues. Germline CDR1 is SGHTA and CDR2 is FQGNSA. The CDR3 DNA reads TGTGCCAGCAGCCGGGACGGGCTTAGCAATCAGCCCCAGCATTTT. Protein product: CASSRDGLSNQPQHF. The whole variable domain, filled in from reference TRBV7-2 and TRBJ1-5, reads GAGVSQSPSNKVTEKGKDVELRCDPISGHTALYWYRQSLGQGLEFLIYFQGNSAPDKSGLPSDRFSAERTGGSVSTLTIQRTQQEDSAVYLCASSRDGLSNQPQHFGDGTRLSIL.

This chain connects TRBV7-2 to TRBJ2-7, with a weak D call TRBD2 (6 bases). The CDR3 contains 14 residues. Germline V CDR1 and CDR2: SGHTA, FQGNSA. V lost 5 bases, J lost 3 bases, and 14 bases lay in between. Here the CDR3 DNA reads TGTGCCAGCAGCATAAGTACCGGGAGCTACGAGCAGTACTTC. Amino acid sequence: CASSISTGSYEQYF.

The chain links TRBV11-1 to TRBJ2-3, with a weak D call TRBD1 (5 bases). The CDR3 contains 13 residues. The germline V and J ends were trimmed by 2 bases and 5 bases, with 8 bases remaining between them. CDR1 SGHAT and CDR2 FQDESV come from the germline V gene (reference sequence). This CDR3 is CASSLPGRDTQYF. The DNA for the CDR3 is TGTGCCAGCAGCTTACCAGGGCGAGATACGCAGTATTTT.

The chain couples TRBV4-2 to TRBJ2-1; the match to TRBD2 covers 12 bases. With 0 bases clipped from V and 9 bases from J, the junction kept 6 bases outside the gene matches. Germline CDR1 reads LGHNA; CDR2 reads YNFKEQ. CDR3 length: 16 amino acids. This CDR3 reads CASSQDLRLAGVEQFF. The CDR3 nucleotides are TGTGCCAGCAGCCAAGATCTGAGACTAGCGGGAGTTGAGCAGTTCTTC.

The V call is TRBV6-2 or TRBV6-3, the J call TRBJ2-5; D is unclear. Germline V gives CDR1 MNHEY, CDR2 SVGEGT. The V gene lost 0 bases and the J gene lost 0 bases, with 8 bases spanning the gap. The CDR3 is made up of 15 amino acids. The CDR3 here is CASSYSQWYQETQYF. The CDR3 DNA reads as TGTGCCAGCAGTTACTCCCAGTGGTACCAAGAGACCCAGTACTTC.

V gene TRBV7-2 combines with J gene TRBJ2-1; TRBD2 might be the D (5 bases). The CDR3 runs to 14 residues. The ends were cut back, 4 bases at V and 5 bases at J, with 12 bases in the middle. Per the germline V gene, CDR1 is SGHTA and CDR2 is FQGNSA. The CDR3 coding sequence is TGTGCCAGCAGCTCGGACTCGGCGAACAATGAGCAGTTCTTC. Residues: CASSSDSANNEQFF.

This clonotype was counted only a few times. V gene TRBV7-2 combines with J gene TRBJ2-2; 8 positions match TRBD1. Germline V gene lookup returns CDR1 SGHTA and CDR2 FQGNSA. The V gene end was trimmed by 5 bases and the J gene end by 8 bases; junction bases not matched to a gene: 16. CDR3 size: 17 residues. CDR3: CASSPSDRVITAGELFF. CDR3 DNA sequence: TGTGCCAGCAGCCCATCGGACAGGGTTATTACGGCGGGGGAGCTGTTTTTT.